The TCR beta chain described here comes from a study of molecular identifiers for immune sequencing clone quantification. Study summary: In replicates, RNA from roughly 20,000 or 100,000 naive CD8 cells was split five ways, four sequenced.

TCRdb passed the PCR reads through MiXCR, listing each CDR3 protein once. The sample yields under 800,000 distinct CDR3 sequences, about 25% seen once. After removal of 4 bases from V and 4 bases from J, the junction contained 8 bases not matched to a gene. Per the germline V gene, CDR1 is MDHEN and CDR2 is SYDVKM. CDR3 length: 16 residues. This clonotype has ten or more counts. Its antigen is currently unknown. Study-level findings and limits: In naive cells, under 1% of molecules belonged to clones above 20 RNA copies, against over 98% in effector cells.

Naive CD8 T cells were FACS-sorted by CD8+CD4-CCR7+CD45RA+ markers. This TCR was sampled from a human donor in good health. Some libraries in this study had Jurkat cell RNA spiked in. The source material was naive CD8+ T cells from blood, with Jurkat cell RNA spiked in. Subset noted: FACS-sorted CD8+CD4-CCR7+CD45RA+ naive T cells. The chain uses TRBV28 and TRBJ2-3, with 10 positions matching TRBD2. The CDR3 reads CASSSPSGSWADTQYF. In nucleotides, the CDR3 is TGTGCCAGCAGTTCCCCTAGCGGGAGTTGGGCAGATACGCAGTATTTT.